These 22 T cell receptor beta chains originate from one sample sequenced in a study of T cell changes during pregnancy in multiple sclerosis. The method was immunoSEQ multiplex PCR; TCRdb's version includes in-frame clones alone and lacks a portion of them. Here the sample spans over 50,000 clones, 90% being singletons. The source was peripheral blood, collected in the first trimester of pregnancy. These receptors were collected from a female donor in good health, enrolled as a control in a pregnancy study.

The V call is TRBV11-3, the J call TRBJ2-1; a weak D match, TRBD2 (6 bases). Trimming left V 4 bases short and J 8 bases short, with 12 bases between. Looked up from germline, CDR1 is SGHNT and CDR2 is YENEEA. CDR3 length: 13 amino acids. The CDR3 coding sequence is TGTGCCAGCAGCTGGGGGGAAGGAGATGAGCAGTTCTTC. Its protein product is CASSWGEGDEQFF.

The rearrangement links TRBV7-2 to TRBJ1-6; TRBD1 agrees at 8 bases. V trimming: 3 bases; J trimming: 7 bases; junction bases outside the gene matches: 5. Per germline, CDR1 SGHTA and CDR2 FQGNSA. The CDR3 runs 15 residues. CDR3 in DNA: TGTGCCAGCAGCTTGGACAGGGCTTGGAATTCACCCCTCCACTTT. Its translation: CASSLDRAWNSPLHF.

This clone was recorded once. The V call is TRBV7-2, the J call TRBJ2-1, with TRBD1 matching 7 bases. Germline values: CDR1 SGHTA, CDR2 FQGNSA. Trimming cost V 6 bases and J 0 bases; bases outside gene matches: 14. This CDR3 contains 18 residues. DNA of the CDR3: TGTGCCAGCAGAGGACAGGTTCGAACGAACAGCTCCTACAATGAGCAGTTCTTC. It codes for CASRGQVRTNSSYNEQFF.

The chain carries TRBV25-1 and TRBJ1-1, with D unresolved. This CDR3 is 13 amino acids long. Per the germline V gene, CDR1 is MGHDK and CDR2 is SYGVNS. The V gene lost 4 bases and the J gene lost 6 bases, with 12 bases spanning the gap. The chain's CDR3 is CASSGRKQAEAFF. As DNA, the CDR3 is TGTGCCAGCAGTGGGCGGAAACAAGCTGAAGCTTTCTTT.

CDR3 DNA sequence: TGTGCCAGTAGTCCCACTAGCGGGATTCTCAATGAGCAGTTCTTC. Residues: CASSPTSGILNEQFF. This chain links TRBV19 with TRBJ2-1, with 10 bases identical to TRBD2. In germline, CDR1 is LNHDA, CDR2 SQIVND (reference sequence). V lost 5 bases to trimming and J lost 6 bases; unmatched junction nucleotides: 7. The CDR3 runs to 15 residues.

This clone was observed once. The rearrangement links TRBV11-3 to TRBJ1-3, with D perhaps TRBD1 (6 bases). The germline V gene has CDR1 SGHNT and CDR2 YENEEA. The CDR3 covers 19 residues. Trimming removed 6 bases from V and 1 base from J, with 25 bases in between. The DNA of the CDR3 is TGTGCCAGCAGTCTATTCGGGGACACATCTCTGTATTCTGGAAACACCATATATTTT. Its translation is CASSLFGDTSLYSGNTIYF.

The rearrangement uses TRBV7-9 and TRBJ2-6; TRBD2 might be the D (7 bases). Germline lookup yields CDR1 SEHNR and CDR2 FQNEAQ (reference sequence). Trimming shortened V by 4 bases and J by 2 bases, and 12 bases separated the two germline ends. This CDR3 is 16 amino acids long. The CDR3 sequence: CASSSGEGAGANVLTF. The CDR3 DNA reads TGTGCCAGCAGCTCGGGGGAGGGGGCTGGGGCCAACGTCCTGACTTTC.

The chain recombines TRBV5-6 with TRBJ1-1; the D gene is possibly TRBD1 (5 bases). Trimming stripped 7 bases from V and 4 bases from J, with 14 bases between. The CDR3 length is 13 residues. Germline CDR1 and CDR2: SGHDT and YYEEEE. CDR3 DNA: TGTGCCAGCTATGTGGGGGGGAGCACTGAAGCTTTCTTT. This gives the protein CASYVGGSTEAFF.

The chain recombines TRBV4-1 with TRBJ2-2, with unresolved D. Trimming stripped 1 base from V and 6 bases from J, with 12 bases between. Germline CDR1 MGHRA, CDR2 YSYEKL. CDR3 length: 15 residues. The DNA of the CDR3 is TGCGCCAGCAGCCAAGCTGGGTTAGCTCCCGGGGAGCTGTTTTTT. This sequence encodes CASSQAGLAPGELFF.

J is TRBJ2-7 and V is TRBV4-1; 10 bases agree with TRBD2. The germline V gene encodes CDR1 MGHRA and CDR2 YSYEKL. V shed 0 bases, J shed 4 bases, and the junction held 3 bases outside the gene matches. The CDR3 contains 15 residues. The CDR3 nucleotides are TGCGCCAGCAGCCAAGACCCAGCGGGGGGGTACGAGCAGTACTTC. The encoded protein is CASSQDPAGGYEQYF.

Turning to this clone: The junction shows a germline mismatch at one end, possibly a read error. The rearrangement joins TRBV7-7 to TRBJ2-7, with 7 nucleotides matching TRBD2. Germline assignment: CDR1 SSHAT and CDR2 FNYEAQ (reference sequence). This CDR3 is 16 amino acids long. The CDR3 DNA reads TGTGCTAGCAGCTTAACCCTAGCGGCGGGGTTTTACGAGCAGTACTTC. Amino acids: CASSLTLAAGFYEQYF.

CDR3 nucleotide sequence: TGTGCCAGCATGGAGAATTACTCTGGAAACACCATATATTTT. Amino acids: CASMENYSGNTIYF. J is TRBJ1-3 and V is TRBV2; D is ambiguous. The CDR3 is 14 amino acids. The germline gives CDR1 SNHLY, CDR2 FYNNEI. V dropped 7 bases and J dropped 0 bases, with 10 bases sitting between them.

The chain combines TRBV28 with TRBJ1-5; TRBD1 matches 12 bases. The germline gives CDR1 MDHEN, CDR2 SYDVKM. V was pared by 6 bases and J by 5 bases, with 8 bases of the junction left unmatched. The CDR3 totals 16 residues. Here the CDR3 reads CASRVPGQGAYQPQHF. The CDR3 DNA follows: TGTGCCAGCAGGGTCCCGGGACAGGGGGCTTATCAGCCCCAGCATTTT.

The chain links TRBV6-1 to TRBJ2-1; possibly TRBD2 for D (7 bases). Germline assignment: CDR1 MNHNS and CDR2 SASEGT. There are 15 residues in the CDR3. The V and J ends lost 1 base and 7 bases respectively, with 14 bases between them. CDR3 residues: CASSEEEGGFNEQFF. CDR3 nucleotide sequence: TGTGCCAGCAGTGAAGAGGAGGGGGGGTTTAATGAGCAGTTCTTC.

V is TRBV4-1 and J is TRBJ2-7; 14 bases agree with TRBD2. With 4 bases clipped from V and 7 bases from J, the junction kept 12 bases outside the gene matches. CDR3 length: 17 amino acids. From germline, CDR1 is MGHRA and CDR2 YSYEKL. DNA of the CDR3: TGCGCCAGCAGCCCTTCTACCGGGACTAGCGGGAGTATGGAGCAGTACTTC. This gives the protein CASSPSTGTSGSMEQYF.

The chain couples TRBV5-1 to TRBJ2-7; D may be TRBD2 (5 bases). V lost 0 bases and J 4 bases, leaving 14 bases between the germline ends. CDR3 size: 15 residues. Per germline, CDR1 SGHRS and CDR2 YFSETQ. In DNA, the CDR3 is TGCGCCAGCAGCTTGGGTAGTGGTGGAGGATACGAGCAGTACTTC. Translating it yields CASSLGSGGGYEQYF.

This chain uses TRBV2 with TRBJ1-1; D might be TRBD1 (5 bases). This CDR3 comprises 15 residues. Trimming pared 7 bases from V and 3 bases from J, leaving 18 bases between. Germline CDR1 SNHLY, CDR2 FYNNEI. The chain's CDR3 is CASTWAGFEHTEAFF. DNA for the CDR3: TGTGCCAGCACGTGGGCAGGGTTTGAGCACACTGAAGCTTTCTTT.

The V call is TRBV5-1, the J call TRBJ2-6; TRBD1 agrees at 9 bases. Germline assignment: CDR1 SGHRS and CDR2 YFSETQ. V gave up 1 base and J gave up 2 bases; unmatched junction bases: 7. This CDR3 has 18 residues. In DNA, the CDR3 is TGCGCCAGCAGCTTGAGGGACAGGGAGGCGGCTGGGGCCAACGTCCTGACTTTC. It translates to CASSLRDREAAGANVLTF.

The V call is TRBV28, the J call TRBJ2-3; TRBD2 might be the D (5 bases). Per germline, CDR1 MDHEN and CDR2 SYDVKM. The CDR3 runs 14 residues. With 6 bases removed from V and 0 bases from J, the gap between germline ends came to 10 bases. The CDR3 bases are TGTGCCAGCAGAAAAGGAGGTAGCACAGATACGCAGTATTTT. The encoded protein is CASRKGGSTDTQYF.

This chain connects TRBV21-1 to TRBJ1-2; the table gives TRBD1 as D, unverified against the DNA. TRBV21-1 is recorded as a pseudogene. The CDR3 consists of 16 residues. The DNA of the CDR3 is TGTGCCAGCAGCAAAAGGGGGCGCCTAGAGGACTATGGCTACACCTTC. Translation gives CASSKRGRLEDYGYTF.

V is TRBV11-1 and J is TRBJ1-1; 11 nucleotides line up with TRBD1. There are 15 residues in the CDR3. Per the germline V gene, CDR1 is SGHAT and CDR2 is FQDESV (reference sequence). V was pared by 3 bases and J by 2 bases, with 2 bases of the junction left unmatched. The CDR3 DNA reads as TGTGCCAGCAGCTTTGGGACAGGGGGAAACACTGAAGCTTTCTTT. This translates into CASSFGTGGNTEAFF.

This clone showed up just once. The chain is built from TRBV7-2 and TRBJ2-1; 12 bases agree with TRBD2. Germline lookup yields CDR1 SGHTA and CDR2 FQGNSA. The CDR3 is made up of 17 amino acids. Trimming at V came to 3 bases and at J to 5 bases, leaving 8 bases not matched to a gene. CDR3 amino acids: CASSFSSTSGGNNEQFF. The CDR3 DNA reads as TGTGCCAGCAGCTTTTCGTCCACTAGCGGGGGGAACAATGAGCAGTTCTTC.